A single sample is the source of the 13 T cell receptor beta chains below, sequenced in a study of cytomegalovirus exposure and HLA in healthy donors (dated by TCRdb to 2016 to 2017). Libraries came from the immunoSEQ multiplex PCR assay. For the multiplex PCR, a mixture combining 60 forward primers for TCR Vbeta segments and 13 reverse primers for TCR Jbeta segments was used. This is the immuneACCESS table as TCRdb keeps it, with only in-frame sequences that have V and J called. A part of the clones is gone; compared with another copy, unresolved V genes explain less than half, and the rest is unexplained. This sample has more than 110,000 clones in its table, and roughly 9.8% of those were observed once. Roughly 1.9% of the sample belongs to the ten largest clones. Input material: PBMCs. The receptors derive from a man between 50 and 59 years old in good health and CMV-seronegative.

The chain recombines TRBV30 with TRBJ1-2, with TRBD1 matching 9 bases. The CDR3 extends over 18 amino acids. The J segment lost 5 bases and the V segment lost 1 base, leaving 17 bases of the junction unmatched. Per the germline V gene, CDR1 is GTSNPN and CDR2 is SVGIG (reference sequence). CDR3 amino acids: CAWSAFGTGSLPRYGYTF. Here the CDR3 DNA reads TGTGCCTGGAGTGCATTCGGGACAGGGTCCCTTCCTAGGTATGGCTACACCTTC.

In its sample, this clone was seen a few times. The chain carries TRBV6-5 and TRBJ2-1; 8 nucleotides align to TRBD1. V was clipped by 7 bases and J by 7 bases; unmatched bases: 12. The CDR3 has 15 residues. Per germline, CDR1 MNHEY and CDR2 SVGAGI. The CDR3 loop is CASNVQGGLRNEQFF. In DNA form, the CDR3 reads TGTGCCAGCAACGTACAGGGGGGCCTAAGGAATGAGCAGTTCTTC.

The chain employs TRBV2 and TRBJ1-2; tentatively, D is TRBD1 (6 bases). The germline V and J ends were trimmed by 6 bases and 1 base, with 12 bases remaining between them. Germline V lookup: CDR1 SNHLY, CDR2 FYNNEI. CDR3 length: 14 residues. For the CDR3, the DNA is TGTGCCAGCAGACTGACAGGAAATAACTATGGCTACACCTTC. The encoded protein is CASRLTGNNYGYTF. Full variable domain (missing parts from reference TRBV2 and TRBJ1-2): EPEVTQTPSHQVTQMGQEVILRCVPISNHLYFYWYRQILGQKVEFLVSFYNNEISEKSEIFDDQFSVERPDGSNFTLKIRSTKLEDSAMYFCASRLTGNNYGYTFGSGTRLTVV.

This clone appeared a few times. The CDR3 DNA sequence: TGTGCCAGCTCACTATCCTACACTAGCATTGATACGCAGTATTTT. Residues: CASSLSYTSIDTQYF. The V gene is TRBV18, the J gene TRBJ2-3; D is possibly TRBD2 (6 bases). V was pared by 4 bases and J by 6 bases, with 17 bases between. The length of the CDR3 is 15 residues. Germline V gene data show CDR1 as KGHSH and CDR2 as LQKENI.

The rearrangement joins TRBV5-1 to TRBJ1-2; 8 bases agree with TRBD1. V lost 4 bases and J lost 3; bases outside the gene matches: 8. CDR1 is SGHRS, CDR2 YFSETQ, per germline. This CDR3 has 15 residues. This CDR3 reads CASSRIAGGDYGYTF. The CDR3 nucleotides read TGCGCCAGCAGCCGCATCGCAGGGGGCGACTATGGCTACACCTTC.

This clone was seen more than once but under ten times. The rearrangement links TRBV6-6 to TRBJ2-5, with TRBD1 matching over 7 bases. In germline, CDR1 is MNHNY, CDR2 SVGAGI (reference sequence). The CDR3 covers 15 residues. V shed 0 bases, J shed 2 bases, and the junction held 3 bases outside the gene matches. The CDR3 nucleotides are TGTGCCAGCAGTTACTCGGTGGGACAGCAAGAGACCCAGTACTTC. Protein sequence: CASSYSVGQQETQYF.

This rearrangement joins TRBV5-1 to TRBJ2-7, with 9 bases that match TRBD2. The CDR3 consists of 16 residues. CDR1 and CDR2 from the germline V gene are SGHRS and YFSETQ. J gave up 0 bases and V 0 bases, and 4 bases lay outside the gene matches. CDR3 protein: CASSLVPSGISYEQYF. The DNA of the CDR3 is TGCGCCAGCAGCTTGGTTCCTAGCGGGATCTCCTACGAGCAGTACTTC.

The chain combines TRBV9 with TRBJ1-2; D unresolved. V was shortened by 0 bases and J by 8 bases, with 8 bases between the two germline ends. From germline, CDR1 is SGDLS and CDR2 YYNGEE. The CDR3 runs 12 residues. CDR3 coding DNA: TGTGCCAGCAGCGTAGACGGAGGGGGCTACACCTTC. As protein: CASSVDGGGYTF. Full variable domain (missing parts from reference TRBV9 and TRBJ1-2): DSGVTQTPKHLITATGQRVTLRCSPRSGDLSVYWYQQSLDQGLQFLIQYYNGEERAKGNILERFSAQQFPDLHSELNLSSLELGDSALYFCASSVDGGGYTFGSGTRLTVV.

The gene calls are TRBV19 and TRBJ1-5, with a tentative D call TRBD1 (6 bases). The V end lost 6 bases, the J end lost 5 bases, and 20 bases lay between the germline ends. Looked up from germline, CDR1 is LNHDA and CDR2 is SQIVND (reference sequence). The CDR3 is 16 residues long. The CDR3 region has the DNA TGTGCCAGTAGCGAACAGGGATCGACTTATTATCAGCCCCAGCATTTT. This translates into CASSEQGSTYYQPQHF.

J is TRBJ2-2 and V is TRBV28; TRBD2 is a possible D gene (5 bases). The CDR3 contains 13 residues. Germline CDR1 is MDHEN and CDR2 is SYDVKM. Trimming removed 4 bases at V and 6 bases at J, with 9 bases between. CDR3 sequence: CASSSSLAGELFF. The CDR3 nucleotides are TGTGCCAGCAGTTCTTCACTAGCCGGGGAGCTGTTTTTT.

The rearrangement joins TRBV18 to TRBJ2-5, with 7 bases lining up with TRBD1. V lost 6 bases to trimming and J lost 3 bases; unmatched junction nucleotides: 4. CDR1 KGHSH and CDR2 LQKENI come from the germline V gene. The CDR3 has 13 amino acids. The CDR3 bases are TGTGCCAGCTCCAGGGGGACAGAAGAGACCCAGTACTTC. The encoded protein is CASSRGTEETQYF.

In its sample, this clone is medium-sized. The rearrangement uses TRBV6-1 and TRBJ2-1; perhaps TRBD2 as D (6 bases). Looked up from germline, CDR1 is MNHNS and CDR2 is SASEGT. V was clipped by 1 base and J by 2 bases, with 12 bases between them. The CDR3 is made up of 16 amino acids. The CDR3 region has the DNA TGTGCCAGCAGTGAAGATGTAGGCGGGACCTACAATGAGCAGTTCTTC. It translates to CASSEDVGGTYNEQFF.

A few counts support this clone. V gene TRBV19 combines with J gene TRBJ2-3, with 12 bases fitting TRBD2. This CDR3 has 17 residues. Germline-derived CDR1 and CDR2 are LNHDA and SQIVND (reference sequence). J gave up 2 bases and V 2 bases, and 5 bases lay outside the gene matches. CDR3 nucleotides: TGTGCCAGTAGTATACTAGCGGGGGGGACTTACACAGATACGCAGTATTTT. Amino acid sequence: CASSILAGGTYTDTQYF.